This T cell receptor (beta chain) derives from a study of cytomegalovirus exposure and HLA in healthy donors. Across the study: Sequencing of some 190 million T cells in an earlier analysis found 95 million to 120 million unique TCR beta sequences.

This clone came up once. Its antigen is as yet unknown. Findings of the study overall: In vitro, a few CMV-associated chains proved specific for CMV antigens.

The PCR employed 60 Vbeta primers together with 13 Jbeta primers. Repertoires were generated with immunoSEQ multiplex PCR, while TCRdb's copy carries only in-frame clones and drops some. The sample carries over 100,000 clones, 80% recorded once. The CDR3 spans 16 residues. This receptor was obtained from a man aged 25-45 years in good health and CMV-seronegative. The J gene is TRBJ1-3, the V gene TRBV1. TRBV1 is flagged as a pseudogene. Sequenced material: PBMCs. DNA for the CDR3: TGCACCAGCAGCCGATCGACTAAATCGCCTGGAAACACCATATATTTT. Translating gives CTSSRSTKSPGNTIYF.